This is a list of T cell receptor beta chains from one sample in a study of T cell responses to AZD1222 COVID-19 vaccine. Profiling relied on immunoSEQ multiplex PCR, and the TCRdb table lists in-frame clones only, not all of them. The sample yields about 150,000 clones, roughly 90% seen once. The material was peripheral blood, obtained on day 0 of MenACWY control vaccination. The receptors were gathered from an adult in good health. CDR3s include the opening cysteine and the closing phenylalanine or tryptophan. The order of the fields is V gene, clone size, J gene, D gene, CDR3 DNA, CDR3 protein. The D gene is left open where the match is weak. Clone size is stated in some rows and not others, as once, few, many or a class when expanded.

TRBV10-3	NA	TRBJ2-1	TRBD2	TGTGCCATCAAACAGACTAGCGGGGATGAGCAGTTCTTC	CAIKQTSGDEQFF
TRBV7-6	NA	TRBJ1-2	NA	TGTGCCAGCAGCTCATTACAGGGAGCCGGCTACACCTTC	CASSSLQGAGYTF
TRBV7-8	NA	TRBJ2-4	TRBD1	TGTGCCAGCAGCTTTCTAACAGGGGCCGCCATGGACATTCAGTACTTC	CASSFLTGAAMDIQYF
TRBV4-1	NA	TRBJ2-3	TRBD2	TGCGCCAGCAGCCAAGGCCCTAGCGGGGGGGCGTACACGCAGTATTTT	CASSQGPSGGAYTQYF
TRBV28	NA	TRBJ2-1	NA	TGTGCCAGCAGTTATGGGTATTCGGGGAGCTCCTACAATGAGCAGTTCTTC	CASSYGYSGSSYNEQFF
TRBV25-1	few	TRBJ2-1	TRBD1	TGTGCCAGCAGTGCCCGGGACAGGGTTCATGAGCAGTTCTTC	CASSARDRVHEQFF
TRBV6-2/TRBV6-3	NA	TRBJ1-2	NA	TGTGCCAGCAGTTACTCTGACAGCCGAGGAGGCTACACCTTC	CASSYSDSRGGYTF
TRBV2	NA	TRBJ1-1	NA	TGTGCCAGTAAGACGGCAGCGCTCATTGAAGCTTTCTTT	CASKTAALIEAFF
TRBV14	NA	TRBJ2-5	TRBD1	TGTGCCAGCAGCCAATTTGGTACAGGGGGTTTTGAGACCCAGTACTTC	CASSQFGTGGFETQYF
TRBV27	NA	TRBJ2-1	NA	TGTGCCAGCAGTTTATTGGGCAGAGACAATGAGCAGTTCTTC	CASSLLGRDNEQFF
TRBV9	NA	TRBJ2-7	TRBD2	TGTGCCAGCAGCGCGGGACTAGCGGGAGGGGGCTCCTACGAGCAGTACTTC	CASSAGLAGGGSYEQYF
TRBV27	NA	TRBJ1-1	NA	TGTGCCAGCAGGGGGGGTCCGAACACTGAAGCTTTCTTT	CASRGGPNTEAFF
TRBV7-2	many	TRBJ2-7	NA	TGTGCCAGCAGCTCCGGGGTGTACTCCGAGCAGTACTTC	CASSSGVYSEQYF
TRBV15	NA	TRBJ2-1	TRBD1	TGTGCCACCAGCGGAGGACAGGGATTGCGCCAAGGCCATCAGTTCTTC	CATSGGQGLRQGHQFF
TRBV4-1	NA	TRBJ1-6	NA	TGCGCCAGCAGCCAGCAGCACGGGAGGCCCAATTCACCCCTCCACTTT	CASSQQHGRPNSPLHF
TRBV5-1	NA	TRBJ1-1	NA	TGCGCCAGCAGCTTGGCCGCCAGGGCTAACACTGAAGCTTTCTTT	CASSLAARANTEAFF
TRBV5-1	NA	TRBJ2-3	NA	TGCGCCAGCAGCTTGCAAAGCCAGGATACGCAGTATTTT	CASSLQSQDTQYF
TRBV5-6	NA	TRBJ2-7	NA	TGTGCCAGCAGTCTTTGGGTCTCCTACGAGCAGTACTTC	CASSLWVSYEQYF
TRBV29-1	NA	TRBJ2-7	NA	TGCAGCGTGTCCTACAGGGAAACCTACGAGCAGTACTTC	CSVSYRETYEQYF
TRBV3-1/TRBV3-2	NA	TRBJ1-4	NA	TGTGCCAGCAGCCAAACAGGGAGCGGTGAAAAACTGTTTTTT	CASSQTGSGEKLFF
TRBV6-5	NA	TRBJ1-2	NA	TGTGCCAGCAGTTACTCGGGGCAGGTTAACTATGGCTACACCTTC	CASSYSGQVNYGYTF
TRBV5-1	NA	TRBJ1-1	NA	TGCGCCAGCAGCTTGGAATACACTGAAGCTTTCTTT	CASSLEYTEAFF
TRBV4-2	NA	TRBJ2-2	NA	TGTGCCAGCAGCCGATCGAACACCGGGGAGCTGTTTTTT	CASSRSNTGELFF
TRBV5-6	NA	TRBJ2-7	NA	TGTGCCAGCAGCTCTAGGAAGGGCTTAAGGGCCGAGCAGTACTTC	CASSSRKGLRAEQYF
TRBV5-4	NA	TRBJ1-2	TRBD1	TGTGCCAGCAGCTTAACAGGGGGCTGGGGCTACACCTTC	CASSLTGGWGYTF
TRBV28	NA	TRBJ2-2	NA	TGTGCCAGCAGACCCTACAGGGACACCGGGGAGCTGTTTTTT	CASRPYRDTGELFF
TRBV2	NA	TRBJ2-5	TRBD2	TGTGCCAGCAGCGGGAGGGCCTGGGAGACCCAGTACTTC	CASSGRAWETQYF
TRBV7-9	NA	TRBJ1-5	TRBD1	TGTGCCAGCAGCTTAGGGTCAGGGGGTTACAATCAGCCCCAGCATTTT	CASSLGSGGYNQPQHF
TRBV2	NA	TRBJ2-2	TRBD2	TGTGCCAGCAGTCGGGAGGGGCCAGGTGCCGGGGAGCTGTTTTTT	CASSREGPGAGELFF
TRBV2	few	TRBJ1-1	TRBD1	TGTGCCAGCAGTGGGGACAGGGAAACTGAAGCTTTCTTT	CASSGDRETEAFF
TRBV6-5	NA	TRBJ2-7	TRBD2	TGTGCCAGCAGTTTACTAGCGGGAGAATCTCTCGAGCAGTACTTC	CASSLLAGESLEQYF
TRBV15	NA	TRBJ1-3	NA	TGTGCCACCAGCAGACCCGAGGGGGTAGGAAACACCATATATTTT	CATSRPEGVGNTIYF
TRBV5-1	NA	TRBJ1-5	NA	TGCGCCAGCAGCTTGGACGGGAATCAGCCCCAGCATTTT	CASSLDGNQPQHF